This T cell receptor (beta chain) was observed in a study of Ad26.COV2.S vaccination and SARS-CoV-2 variants. For the study at large: Ad26.COV2.S, an intramuscular injection, was given once or twice 56 days apart.

Clones were sequenced by immunoSEQ multiplex PCR, and TCRdb holds only the in-frame ones, with some missing. The sample includes about 350,000 clones, approximately 84% of them seen just once. Germline CDR1 and CDR2: SGHKS and YYEKEE (reference sequence). V was pared by 4 bases and J by 4 bases, with 3 bases of the junction left unmatched. The CDR3 has 15 residues. The treatment denotes: approximately 18 received Ad26.COV2.S at low or high dose, single or two shots; 5 received placebo; per-sample allocation not given. The investigators took samples on day 63 after the first vaccine or placebo injection. Donation came from an adult in Boston who was aged 18-55 years. A single count supports this clone.

The V gene is TRBV5-5, the J gene TRBJ2-3, with TRBD2 identical over 13 bases. Here the sequenced sample was peripheral blood, taken in a trial of Ad26.COV2.S vaccine versus placebo. The origin of this receptor is a person aged 18-65 years who received the Ad26.COV2.S COVID-19 vaccine or a placebo. CDR3 in amino acids: CASSILAGGADTQYF. CDR3 DNA: TGTGCCAGCAGCATACTAGCGGGAGGGGCAGATACGCAGTATTTT.